This TCR beta chain was sequenced in a study of vaccination and CD4 T cells after COVID-19. Treatment indicated: approximately nine-day PBMC culture with coronavirus spike peptide pools or control peptides (ViraFEST assay). Concerning this clonotype itself: Its antigen remains unidentified.

Oncomine TCR Beta short-read sequencing was applied to DNA from cultured CD4+ T cells. TCRdb re-called the PCR reads with MiXCR, one entry per CDR3 protein. This sample has some 14,000 distinct CDR3 sequences, with under 75% found just once. The clonotype comes from a human donor who had recovered from COVID-19. Sequences were obtained from CD4+ T cells from blood, cultured in vitro.

The CDR3 bases are TGTGCCAGCAGCCAAGCTGGACAGGGGGAAAATGCAGCTTTCTTT. Protein sequence: CASSQAGQGENAAFF. This chain joins TRBV4-2 and TRBJ1-1; 10 nucleotides match TRBD1. This CDR3 contains 15 residues. Germline loops: CDR1 LGHNA, CDR2 YNFKEQ. V lost 1 base and J lost 10; bases outside the gene matches: 9.